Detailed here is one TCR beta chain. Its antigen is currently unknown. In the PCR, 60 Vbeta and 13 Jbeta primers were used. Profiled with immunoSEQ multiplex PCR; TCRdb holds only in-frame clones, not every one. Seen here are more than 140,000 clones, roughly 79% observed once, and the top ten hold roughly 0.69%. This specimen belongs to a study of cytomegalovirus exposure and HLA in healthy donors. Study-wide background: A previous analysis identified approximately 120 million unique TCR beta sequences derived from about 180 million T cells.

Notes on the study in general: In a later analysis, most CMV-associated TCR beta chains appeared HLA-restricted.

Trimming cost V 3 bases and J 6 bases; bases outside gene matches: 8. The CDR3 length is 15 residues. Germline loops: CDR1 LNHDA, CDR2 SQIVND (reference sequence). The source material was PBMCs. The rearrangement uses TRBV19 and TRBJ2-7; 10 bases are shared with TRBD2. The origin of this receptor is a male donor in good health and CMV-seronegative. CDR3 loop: CASSIVDSGRPEQYF. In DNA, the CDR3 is TGTGCCAGTAGTATCGTAGATAGCGGGAGGCCCGAGCAGTACTTC.